The 27 T cell receptor beta chains presented below share a single source sample, sequenced in a study of T cells expressing NK-cell markers. TCRdb processed the 5' RACE reads again and assigns one entry to each CDR3 protein, with no DNA. The sample table sets out about 170,000 distinct CDR3 sequences. The sample was blood T cells: a sorted CD56 or NKG2C T cell subset, CD4+ or CD8+ T cells, or bulk PBMC T cells (not recorded which). The receptor source for this set is a man aged 18 to 69 in good health.

This CDR3 reads CATPRAGGPSGELFF. The V and J genes are TRBV7-6 and TRBJ2-2; the TCRdb D gene call, TRBD2, has no DNA to confirm it. The CDR3 extends over 15 amino acids. Germline lookup yields CDR1 SGHVS and CDR2 FNYEAQ.

The chain links TRBV7-9 to TRBJ2-2; lacking DNA, the TRBD1 call made by TCRdb goes unchecked. CDR3 length equals 15 residues. The germline V gene has CDR1 SEHNR and CDR2 FQNEAQ (reference sequence). CDR3 loop: CASSRGIPNTGELFF.

The CDR3 loop is CASSVGQGYNEKLFF. V gene TRBV9 combines with J gene TRBJ1-4; TCRdb's assignment of TRBD1 cannot be checked, as there is no DNA. This CDR3 region has 15 residues. Germline CDR1 SGDLS, CDR2 YYNGEE.

V is TRBV24-1 and J is TRBJ2-3; TCRdb returns TRBD1, unconfirmable since there is no DNA. In germline, CDR1 is KGHDR, CDR2 SFDVKD. This CDR3 has 15 residues. The CDR3 sequence: CATSDSQGITDTQYF.

The CDR3 here is CARGPGPTYNEQFF. The chain combines TRBV6-5 with TRBJ2-1; TCRdb reports TRBD2, a call that lacks DNA to check it against. The CDR3 sequence is 14 residues long. Germline assignment: CDR1 MNHEY and CDR2 SVGAGI.

The rearrangement links TRBV7-3 to TRBJ2-2; TCRdb outputs TRBD1, but without DNA this stays unchecked. In germline, CDR1 is SGHTA, CDR2 FQGTGA. The CDR3 consists of 17 residues. CDR3 in amino acids: CASSSRGDRANTGELFF.

The rearrangement joins TRBV5-1 to TRBJ2-7; TCRdb calls TRBD1, which cannot be checked without DNA. The germline V gene has CDR1 SGHRS and CDR2 YFSETQ. CDR3 length equals 16 residues. The CDR3 protein is CASRRDTGALVYEQYF.

V is TRBV7-6 and J is TRBJ2-1; as DNA is missing, the TRBD2 call by TCRdb cannot be tested. The CDR3 has 16 residues. Germline V gene lookup returns CDR1 SGHVS and CDR2 FNYEAQ. CDR3 residues: CASSPSGLPTYNEQFF.

The chain recombines TRBV9 with TRBJ2-3; checking the TCRdb D call of TRBD2 is not possible without DNA. The CDR3 is 18 residues long. The germline V gene encodes CDR1 SGDLS and CDR2 YYNGEE. The CDR3 is CASSPRVLAGEDTDTQYF.

V is TRBV28 and J is TRBJ2-7; TCRdb picks TRBD1, but there is no DNA to check that call. There are 14 residues in the CDR3. Germline CDR1 reads MDHEN; CDR2 reads SYDVKM. CDR3 sequence: CASSLFQGTYEQYF.

The chain couples TRBV9 to TRBJ1-1. CDR1 is SGDLS, CDR2 YYNGEE, per germline. The CDR3 is 12 amino acids. The CDR3 loop is CASSASGSEAFF. Variable domain in full (rest from reference TRBV9 and TRBJ1-1): DSGVTQTPKHLITATGQRVTLRCSPRSGDLSVYWYQQSLDQGLQFLIQYYNGEERAKGNILERFSAQQFPDLHSELNLSSLELGDSALYFCASSASGSEAFFGQGTRLTVV.

The chain links TRBV23-1 to TRBJ1-2; TCRdb designates TRBD1, a call that cannot be tested without DNA. TRBV23-1 belongs to the ORF category, with a function that is uncertain. The CDR3 has 16 amino acids. The CDR3 sequence: CASSHFGQGGGYGYTF.

The gene calls are TRBV9 and TRBJ2-7. This CDR3 spans 14 amino acids. CDR1 and CDR2 from the germline V gene are SGDLS and YYNGEE. CDR3 in amino acids: CASSVGWSSYEQYF.

The chain carries TRBV20-1 and TRBJ1-6. The germline gives CDR1 DFQATT, CDR2 SNEGSKA (reference sequence). The CDR3 sequence is 15 residues long. The CDR3 sequence: CSALPRGSYNSPLHF.

The chain carries TRBV5-6 and TRBJ2-4; checking the TCRdb D call of TRBD1 is not possible without DNA. Germline CDR1 is SGHDT and CDR2 is YYEEEE. This CDR3 is built from 12 residues. CDR3: CASSPGGNIQYF.

This chain links TRBV5-1 with TRBJ2-1; TCRdb gives TRBD2 as the D gene, but with no DNA this cannot be confirmed. The CDR3 loop spans 14 amino acids. Germline loops: CDR1 SGHRS, CDR2 YFSETQ. The CDR3 region is CASRLAGPYNEQFF. The variable domain in full, with the rest retrieved from reference TRBV5-1 and TRBJ2-1, is KAGVTQTPRYLIKTRGQQVTLSCSPISGHRSVSWYQQTPGQGLQFLFEYFSETQRNKGNFPGRFSGRQFSNSRSEMNVSTLELGDSALYLCASRLAGPYNEQFFGPGTRLTVL.

The chain joins TRBV4-1 to TRBJ1-2; the TCRdb D gene call, TRBD1, has no DNA to confirm it. The CDR3 is 15 residues long. Germline values: CDR1 MGHRA, CDR2 YSYEKL. This CDR3 reads CASSQWTGADYGYTF.

V usage is TRBV7-6 and J usage is TRBJ2-7; TCRdb designates TRBD1, a call that cannot be tested without DNA. The CDR3 is made up of 16 amino acids. Germline lookup yields CDR1 SGHVS and CDR2 FNYEAQ. The CDR3 protein is CASSLGGQGLSYEQYF.

The rearrangement joins TRBV3-1 to TRBJ1-2; TCRdb names TRBD1, which stays unverified in the absence of DNA. This CDR3 is built from 17 residues. The germline CDR1 and CDR2 sequences are LGHDT and YNNKEL (reference sequence). The CDR3 region is CASSQVWYGRGLRGYTF. Full variable domain (missing parts from reference TRBV3-1 and TRBJ1-2): DTAVSQTPKYLVTQMGNDKSIKCEQNLGHDTMYWYKQDSKKFLKIMFSYNNKELIINETVPNRFSPKSPDKAHLNLHINSLELGDSAVYFCASSQVWYGRGLRGYTFGSGTRLTVV.

This chain connects TRBV6-2 or TRBV6-3 to TRBJ2-7; with no DNA, the TCRdb D assignment of TRBD1 cannot be verified. The CDR3 spans 15 residues. Germline CDR1 and CDR2: MNHEY and SVGEGT. CDR3 amino acids: CASSSVGPGTYEQYF.

This chain joins TRBV6-5 and TRBJ1-1; TCRdb picks TRBD1, but there is no DNA to check that call. The CDR3 length is 16 residues. Germline lookup yields CDR1 MNHEY and CDR2 SVGAGI. This CDR3 is CASSYSPGAGGTEAFF.

The V call is TRBV20-1, the J call TRBJ2-7; the D call from TCRdb, TRBD1, cannot be confirmed without DNA. The CDR3 totals 15 residues. Per germline, CDR1 DFQATT and CDR2 SNEGSKA (reference sequence). Here the CDR3 reads CSARGSETGVYEQYF.

The chain is built from TRBV28 and TRBJ2-3. This CDR3 region has 15 residues. Germline values: CDR1 MDHEN, CDR2 SYDVKM. The CDR3 region is CASMNDQQLTDTQYF.

The rearrangement links TRBV7-6 to TRBJ2-1; TCRdb lists TRBD2, though no DNA is available to test this call. CDR3 size: 17 residues. CDR1 and CDR2 from the germline V gene are SGHVS and FNYEAQ. This CDR3 is CASSWSGERGSYNEQFF.

This sequence joins TRBV4-1 and TRBJ1-1. Germline V CDR1 and CDR2: MGHRA, YSYEKL. The CDR3 totals 14 residues. The CDR3 loop reads CASSQDPRNTEAFF.

The genes are TRBV7-8 and TRBJ2-4; TCRdb proposes TRBD1, but this gene call is untestable without DNA. Germline V lookup: CDR1 SGHVS, CDR2 FQNEAQ. This CDR3 comprises 15 residues. The CDR3 is CASSLGQVIKNIQYF.

This sequence joins TRBV15 and TRBJ2-1; TCRdb names TRBD1, which stays unverified in the absence of DNA. CDR1 is LNHNV and CDR2 is YYDKDF in the germline V gene (reference sequence). This CDR3 contains 16 residues. CDR3 residues: CATSRAGQGAYNEQFF.